The rows below give T cell receptor beta chains drawn from one sample of a study of beta chain features in type 1 diabetes. Sequencing used immunoSEQ multiplex PCR; TCRdb keeps in-frame clones, though not all of them. This sample has around 250,000 clones, with about 14% found just once. Sequenced material: naive CD4+ T cells from blood. The receptors stem from a middle-aged woman in good health. The CDR3 runs from the conserved cysteine through the conserved F or W. D genes are given only for firm matches. Expanded clones get a size class; other rows say once, few or many, or leave the size out.

>.|TRBV18|TRBJ1-4|.
CASSPPGQREKLFF
TGTGCCAGCTCACCCCCGGGACAAAGGGAAAAACTGTTTTTT
>.|TRBV19|TRBJ1-3|once
CASSPTSPGSIYF
TGTGCCAGTAGTCCGACCTCCCCGGGATCCATATATTTT
>.|TRBV7-6|TRBJ1-1|.
CASSSLGNTEAFF
TGTGCCAGCAGCTCCCTAGGGAACACTGAAGCTTTCTTT
>TRBD2|TRBV7-9|TRBJ2-7|.
CASSSFGGTYEQYF
TGTGCCAGCAGCTCCTTCGGGGGGACCTACGAGCAGTACTTC
>TRBD1|TRBV6-1|TRBJ2-7|few
CASNDPGQGGYEQYF
TGTGCCAGCAACGACCCGGGACAGGGGGGTTACGAGCAGTACTTC
>TRBD1|TRBV6-5|TRBJ1-2|few
CASRGQGVAGGYTF
TGTGCCAGCAGGGGACAGGGGGTCGCCGGTGGCTACACCTTC
>.|TRBV4-1|TRBJ2-6|few
CASSQDPPVSSGANVLTF
TGCGCCAGCAGCCAAGATCCCCCTGTTTCCTCTGGGGCCAACGTCCTGACTTTC
>.|TRBV7-9|TRBJ2-5|.
CASIPGLQYQETQYF
TGTGCCAGCATCCCGGGACTCCAGTACCAAGAGACCCAGTACTTC
>.|TRBV7-6|TRBJ2-2|.
CASSLGGGAGELFF
TGTGCCAGCAGCTTAGGAGGGGGTGCCGGGGAGCTGTTTTTT
>TRBD2|TRBV27|TRBJ2-2|few
CASRTSGGSYTGELFF
TGTGCCAGCAGGACTAGCGGGGGGTCTTACACCGGGGAGCTGTTTTTT
>.|TRBV19|TRBJ2-3|few
CASSIWTVDTQYF
TGTGCCAGTAGTATATGGACAGTAGATACGCAGTATTTT
>.|TRBV2|TRBJ2-5|few
CASSLNQETQYF
TGTGCCAGCAGCTTAAACCAAGAGACCCAGTACTTC
>.|TRBV11-2|TRBJ2-1|.
CASSRPRGVAGYNEQFF
TGTGCCAGCAGCCGTCCCAGGGGGGTTGCAGGCTACAATGAGCAGTTCTTC
>.|TRBV5-1|TRBJ1-4|.
CASSELATNEKLFF
TGCGCCAGCAGCGAGCTGGCAACTAATGAAAAACTGTTTTTT
>TRBD2|TRBV7-9|TRBJ2-1|.
CASSLGLAIYDHEQFF
TGTGCCAGCAGCTTAGGACTAGCAATCTACGACCATGAGCAGTTCTTC
>.|TRBV19|TRBJ1-1|.
CASSIMGASTEAFF
TGTGCCAGTAGTATTATGGGGGCGAGCACTGAAGCTTTCTTT
>.|TRBV29-1|TRBJ2-6|many
CSVGGEMAGANVLTF
TGCAGCGTCGGAGGAGAGATGGCTGGGGCCAACGTCCTGACTTTC
>TRBD2|TRBV25-1|TRBJ2-3|few
CASSESSGGTDTQYF
TGTGCCAGCAGTGAATCAAGCGGGGGGACTGATACGCAGTATTTT
>TRBD1|TRBV5-4|TRBJ1-3|few
CASSPGTAGNTIYF
TGTGCCAGCAGCCCGGGGACAGCTGGAAACACCATATATTTT
>TRBD1|TRBV6-6|TRBJ2-7|.
CASRSRGQDLTYEQYF
TGTGCCAGCAGGTCCAGGGGGCAGGATCTCACCTACGAGCAGTACTTC
>TRBD1|TRBV4-2|TRBJ2-7|.
CASSQAETGGLEGDEQYF
TGTGCCAGCAGCCAAGCCGAAACAGGGGGGCTTGAAGGTGACGAGCAGTACTTC
>TRBD1|TRBV19|TRBJ2-7|.
CASSLGQLYEQYF
TGTGCCAGTAGTCTGGGACAGCTCTACGAGCAGTACTTC
>TRBD1|TRBV2|TRBJ2-7|.
CASRNLQGAEQYF
TGTGCCAGCAGGAACCTACAGGGGGCCGAGCAGTACTTC
>.|TRBV21-1|TRBJ1-2|few
CASSRGTGNYGYTF
TGTGCCAGCAGCAGAGGGACAGGGAACTATGGCTACACCTTC
>.|TRBV21-1|TRBJ2-3|few
CASSKWEPTDTQYF
TGTGCCAGCAGCAAATGGGAGCCCACAGATACGCAGTATTTT
>.|TRBV7-8|TRBJ1-4|.
CASSHSAPTVRLNEKLFF
TGTGCCAGCAGCCATAGCGCCCCTACAGTCCGGCTTAATGAAAAACTGTTTTTT
>TRBD2|TRBV6-5|TRBJ2-7|few
CASSYTASGGLEQYF
TGTGCCAGCAGTTACACAGCTAGCGGGGGGCTCGAGCAGTACTTC
>TRBD1|TRBV5-4|TRBJ1-1|.
CASSYGTGVLNTEAFF
TGTGCCAGCAGCTACGGGACAGGGGTCTTGAACACTGAAGCTTTCTTT
>TRBD1|TRBV5-4|TRBJ2-5|.
CASSLRQGREETQYF
TGTGCCAGCAGCTTAAGACAGGGTCGGGAAGAGACCCAGTACTTC
>TRBD1|TRBV19|TRBJ2-7|.
CASSSTGNSYEQYF
TGTGCCAGTAGTTCGACAGGGAACTCCTACGAGCAGTACTTC
>.|TRBV10-1|TRBJ2-2|few
CASSDTNTGELFF
TGCGCCAGCAGTGACACGAACACCGGGGAGCTGTTTTTT
>.|TRBV18|TRBJ2-5|few
CASSLARRARGSETQYF
TGTGCCAGCTCACTGGCCCGGAGGGCGCGCGGTAGCGAGACCCAGTACTTC
>TRBD1|TRBV9|TRBJ2-4|few
CASSAGTEAKNIQYF
TGTGCCAGCAGCGCCGGGACAGAAGCCAAAAACATTCAGTACTTC
>.|TRBV7-2|TRBJ2-7|.
CASSPIGYEQYF
TGTGCCAGCAGCCCCATCGGCTACGAGCAGTACTTC
>.|TRBV4-3|TRBJ2-3|few
CASSQDPLQDTQYF
TGCGCCAGCAGCCAAGATCCCTTACAGGATACGCAGTATTTT
>.|TRBV18|TRBJ2-7|.
CASSPVGGEQYF
TGTGCCAGCTCACCGGTGGGGGGTGAGCAGTACTTC
>.|TRBV14|TRBJ2-7|.
CASSQDLGTGFYEQYF
TGTGCCAGCAGCCAAGATCTTGGTACAGGATTCTACGAGCAGTACTTC
>TRBD2|TRBV7-2|TRBJ2-5|.
CASSSFHGGGETQYF
TGTGCCAGCAGCTCCTTCCATGGGGGGGGAGAGACCCAGTACTTC
>.|TRBV11-2|TRBJ1-2|.
CASSSYGEDGYTF
TGTGCCAGCAGCTCATACGGGGAAGACGGCTACACCTTC
>.|TRBV7-2|TRBJ1-1|.
CASSPSLPGTEAFF
TGTGCCAGCAGCCCTAGTCTTCCGGGCACTGAAGCTTTCTTT
>.|TRBV27|TRBJ2-5|few
CASSFQDSETQYF
TGTGCCAGCAGTTTCCAGGATTCGGAGACCCAGTACTTC
>.|TRBV15|TRBJ2-3|.
CATSRVGSTDTQYF
TGTGCCACCAGCAGAGTCGGTAGCACAGATACGCAGTATTTT
>TRBD1|TRBV18|TRBJ1-5|.
CASSHTTGVSNQPQHF
TGTGCCAGCTCACACACGACAGGGGTCAGCAATCAGCCCCAGCATTTT
>.|TRBV9|TRBJ2-3|few
CASSVVRSGGGTDTQYF
TGTGCCAGCAGCGTAGTACGCTCGGGCGGGGGCACAGATACGCAGTATTTT
>.|TRBV7-9|TRBJ1-6|.
CASSLAAGVNSPLHF
TGTGCCAGCAGCTTAGCTGCCGGGGTGAATTCACCCCTCCACTTT
>.|TRBV7-2|TRBJ2-7|few
CASSLDMAVEQYF
TGTGCCAGCAGCTTAGACATGGCCGTCGAGCAGTACTTC
>.|TRBV6-5|TRBJ1-5|.
CASSSGLDNQPQHF
TGTGCCAGCAGCTCCGGACTGGACAATCAGCCCCAGCATTTT
>.|TRBV4-1|TRBJ2-7|few
CASSQEGQATYEQYF
TGCGCCAGCAGCCAAGAAGGTCAGGCAACCTACGAGCAGTACTTC
>.|TRBV6-5|TRBJ1-4|few
CASSERDSNEKLFF
TGTGCCAGCAGTGAGCGGGATTCAAATGAAAAACTGTTTTTT
>.|TRBV20-1|TRBJ1-2|.
CSARSGRGYTF
TGCAGTGCTAGGTCAGGTCGAGGCTACACCTTC